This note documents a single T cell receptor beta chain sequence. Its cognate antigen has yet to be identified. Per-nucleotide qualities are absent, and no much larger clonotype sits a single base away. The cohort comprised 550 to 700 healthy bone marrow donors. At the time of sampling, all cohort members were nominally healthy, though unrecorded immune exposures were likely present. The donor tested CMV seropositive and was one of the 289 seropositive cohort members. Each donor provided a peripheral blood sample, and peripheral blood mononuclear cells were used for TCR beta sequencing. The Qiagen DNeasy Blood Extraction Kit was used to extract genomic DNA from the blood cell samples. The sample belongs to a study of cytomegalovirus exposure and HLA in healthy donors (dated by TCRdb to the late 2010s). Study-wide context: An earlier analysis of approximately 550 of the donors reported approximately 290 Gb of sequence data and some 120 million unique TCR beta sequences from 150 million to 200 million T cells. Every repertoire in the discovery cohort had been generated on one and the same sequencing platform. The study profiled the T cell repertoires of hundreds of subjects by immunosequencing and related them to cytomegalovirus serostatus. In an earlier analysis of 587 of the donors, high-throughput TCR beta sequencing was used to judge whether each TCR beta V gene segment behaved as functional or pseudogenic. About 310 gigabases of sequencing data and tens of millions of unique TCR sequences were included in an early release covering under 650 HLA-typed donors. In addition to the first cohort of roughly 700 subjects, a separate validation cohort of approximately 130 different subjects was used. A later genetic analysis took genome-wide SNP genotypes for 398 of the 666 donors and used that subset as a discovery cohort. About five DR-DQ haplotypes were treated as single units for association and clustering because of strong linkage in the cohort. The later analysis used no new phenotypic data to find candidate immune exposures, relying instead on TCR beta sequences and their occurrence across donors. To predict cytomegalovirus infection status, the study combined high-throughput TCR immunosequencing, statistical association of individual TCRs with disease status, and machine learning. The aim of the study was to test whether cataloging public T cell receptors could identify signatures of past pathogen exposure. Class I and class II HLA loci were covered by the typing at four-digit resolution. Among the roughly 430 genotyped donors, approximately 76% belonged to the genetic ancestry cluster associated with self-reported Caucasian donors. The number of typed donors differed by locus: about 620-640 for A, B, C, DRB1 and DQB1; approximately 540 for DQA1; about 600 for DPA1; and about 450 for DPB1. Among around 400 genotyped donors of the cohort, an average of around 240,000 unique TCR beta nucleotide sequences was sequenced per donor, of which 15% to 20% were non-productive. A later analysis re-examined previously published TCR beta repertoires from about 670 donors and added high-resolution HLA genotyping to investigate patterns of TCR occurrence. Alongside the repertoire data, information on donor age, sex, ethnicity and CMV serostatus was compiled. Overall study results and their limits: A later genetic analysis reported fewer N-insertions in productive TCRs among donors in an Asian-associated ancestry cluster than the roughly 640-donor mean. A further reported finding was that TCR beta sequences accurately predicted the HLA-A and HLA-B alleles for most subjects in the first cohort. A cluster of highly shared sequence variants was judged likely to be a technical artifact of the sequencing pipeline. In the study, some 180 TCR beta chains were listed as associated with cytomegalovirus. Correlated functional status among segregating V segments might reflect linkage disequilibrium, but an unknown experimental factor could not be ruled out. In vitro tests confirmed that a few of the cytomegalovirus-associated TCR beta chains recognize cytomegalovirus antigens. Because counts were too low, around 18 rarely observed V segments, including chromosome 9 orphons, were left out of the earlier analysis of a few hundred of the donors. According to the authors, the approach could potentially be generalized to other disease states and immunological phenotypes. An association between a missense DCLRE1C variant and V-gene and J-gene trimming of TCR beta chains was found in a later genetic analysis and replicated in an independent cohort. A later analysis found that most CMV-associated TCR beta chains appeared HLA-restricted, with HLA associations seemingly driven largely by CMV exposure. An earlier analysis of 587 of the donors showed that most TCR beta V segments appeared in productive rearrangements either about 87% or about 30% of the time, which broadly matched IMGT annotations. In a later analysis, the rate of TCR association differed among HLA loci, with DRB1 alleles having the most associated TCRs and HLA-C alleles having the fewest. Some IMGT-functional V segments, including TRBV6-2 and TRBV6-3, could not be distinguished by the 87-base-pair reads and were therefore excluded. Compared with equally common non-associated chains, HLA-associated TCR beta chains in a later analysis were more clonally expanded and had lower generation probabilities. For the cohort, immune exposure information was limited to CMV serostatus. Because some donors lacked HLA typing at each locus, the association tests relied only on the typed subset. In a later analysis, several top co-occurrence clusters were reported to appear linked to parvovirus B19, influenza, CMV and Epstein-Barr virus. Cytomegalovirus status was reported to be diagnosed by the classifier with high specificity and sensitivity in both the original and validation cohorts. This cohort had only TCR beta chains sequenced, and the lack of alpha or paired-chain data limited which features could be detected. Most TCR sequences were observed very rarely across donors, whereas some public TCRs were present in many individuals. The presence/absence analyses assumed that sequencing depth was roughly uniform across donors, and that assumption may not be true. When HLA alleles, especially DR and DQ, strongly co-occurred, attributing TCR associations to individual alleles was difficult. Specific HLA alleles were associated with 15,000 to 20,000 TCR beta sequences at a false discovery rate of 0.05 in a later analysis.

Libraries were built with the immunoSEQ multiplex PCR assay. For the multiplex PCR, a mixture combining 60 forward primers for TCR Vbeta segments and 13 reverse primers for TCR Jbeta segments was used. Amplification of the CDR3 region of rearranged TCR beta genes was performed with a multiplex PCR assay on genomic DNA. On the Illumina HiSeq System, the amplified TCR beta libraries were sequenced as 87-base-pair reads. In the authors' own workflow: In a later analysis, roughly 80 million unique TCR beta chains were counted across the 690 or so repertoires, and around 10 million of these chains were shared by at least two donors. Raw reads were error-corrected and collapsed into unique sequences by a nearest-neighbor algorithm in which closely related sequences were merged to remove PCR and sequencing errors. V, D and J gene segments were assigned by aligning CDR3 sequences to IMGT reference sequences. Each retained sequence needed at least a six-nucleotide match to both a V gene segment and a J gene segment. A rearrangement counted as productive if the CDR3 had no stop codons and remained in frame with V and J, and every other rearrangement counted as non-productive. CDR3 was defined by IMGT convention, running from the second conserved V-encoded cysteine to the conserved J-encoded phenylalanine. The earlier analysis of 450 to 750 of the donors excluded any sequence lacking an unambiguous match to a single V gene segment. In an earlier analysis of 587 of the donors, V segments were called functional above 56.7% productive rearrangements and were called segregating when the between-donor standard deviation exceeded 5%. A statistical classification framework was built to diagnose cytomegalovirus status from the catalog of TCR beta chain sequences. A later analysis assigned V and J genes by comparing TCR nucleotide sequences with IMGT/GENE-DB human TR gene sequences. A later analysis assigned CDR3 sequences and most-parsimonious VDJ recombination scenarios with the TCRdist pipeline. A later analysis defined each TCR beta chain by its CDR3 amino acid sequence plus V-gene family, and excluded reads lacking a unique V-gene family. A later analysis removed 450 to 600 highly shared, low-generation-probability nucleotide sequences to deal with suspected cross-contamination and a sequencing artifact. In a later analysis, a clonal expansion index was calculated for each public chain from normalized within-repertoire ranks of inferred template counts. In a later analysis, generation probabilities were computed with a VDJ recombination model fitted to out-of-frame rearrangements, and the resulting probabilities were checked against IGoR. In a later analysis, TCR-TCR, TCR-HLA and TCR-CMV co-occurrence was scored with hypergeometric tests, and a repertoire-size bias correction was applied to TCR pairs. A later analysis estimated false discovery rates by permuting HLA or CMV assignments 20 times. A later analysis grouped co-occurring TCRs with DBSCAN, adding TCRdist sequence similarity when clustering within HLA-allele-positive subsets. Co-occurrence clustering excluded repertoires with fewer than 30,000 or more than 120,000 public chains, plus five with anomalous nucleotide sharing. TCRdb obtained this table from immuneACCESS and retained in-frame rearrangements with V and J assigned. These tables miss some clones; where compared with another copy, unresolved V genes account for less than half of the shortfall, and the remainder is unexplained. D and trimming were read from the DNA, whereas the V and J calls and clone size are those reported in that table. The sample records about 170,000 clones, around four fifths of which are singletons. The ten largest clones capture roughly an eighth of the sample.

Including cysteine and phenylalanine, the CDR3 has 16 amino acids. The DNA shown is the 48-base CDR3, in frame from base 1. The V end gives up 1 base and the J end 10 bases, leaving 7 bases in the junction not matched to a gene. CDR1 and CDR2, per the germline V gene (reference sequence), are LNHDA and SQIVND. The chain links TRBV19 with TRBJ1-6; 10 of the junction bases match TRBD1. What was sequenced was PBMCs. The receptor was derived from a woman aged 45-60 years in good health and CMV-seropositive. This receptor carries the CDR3 CASSIGEGTGVSPLHF. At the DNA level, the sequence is TGTGCCAGTAGTATAGGGGAAGGGACAGGGGTGTCACCCCTCCACTTT.